One and the same sample provided the 30 T cell receptor beta chains below, sequenced in a study of blood T cell repertoires in COVID-19. The protocol was immunoSEQ multiplex PCR, while the TCRdb copy is restricted to in-frame clones and leaves out a portion. The table shows 200,000 to 300,000 clones, with roughly four fifths occurring only once. Sample: peripheral blood. These receptors all come from an elderly woman with acute or convalescent COVID-19.

CDR3 sequence reads: CASSLRTGGPSGELFF. The CDR3 DNA follows: TGTGCCAGCAGCCTCCGGACGGGGGGGCCTAGCGGGGAGCTGTTTTTT. This chain joins TRBV7-3 and TRBJ2-2; TRBD2 agrees at 8 bases. The CDR3 has 16 amino acids. Germline V gene lookup returns CDR1 SGHTA and CDR2 FQGTGA. J was trimmed by 7 bases and V by 5 bases; bases with no gene match: 12.

The rearrangement links TRBV27 to TRBJ2-2; perhaps TRBD2 as D (5 bases). The CDR3 loop spans 14 amino acids. Germline CDR1 is MNHEY and CDR2 is SMNVEV (reference sequence). V was pared by 2 bases and J by 2 bases, with 6 bases between. CDR3 in DNA: TGTGCCAGCAGTTTACGGGGTAACACCGGGGAGCTGTTTTTT. Residues: CASSLRGNTGELFF.

The CDR3 DNA is TGTGCCAGCAGTTGGGGAGCGGGGGGTTCCTACAATGAGCAGTTCTTC. It codes for CASSWGAGGSYNEQFF. V gene TRBV28 combines with J gene TRBJ2-1, with 9 bases matching TRBD2. This CDR3 has 16 amino acids. Germline loops: CDR1 MDHEN, CDR2 SYDVKM. Germline trimming cut 4 bases from V and 1 base from J; bases unmatched to any gene: 5.

This clone was detected only a few times. J is TRBJ1-4 and V is TRBV5-1, with D unresolved. CDR3 size: 14 residues. V lost 1 base, J lost 7 bases, and 11 bases lay in between. Germline CDR1 SGHRS, CDR2 YFSETQ. The CDR3 here is CASSLSSGGEKLFF. The CDR3 bases are TGCGCCAGCAGCTTGAGCTCGGGAGGTGAAAAACTGTTTTTT.

The chain joins TRBV19 to TRBJ2-2; 9 bases fit TRBD1. Trimming at V came to 1 base and at J to 5 bases, leaving 5 bases not matched to a gene. The CDR3 is made up of 16 amino acids. Germline loops: CDR1 LNHDA, CDR2 SQIVND (reference sequence). CDR3 coding DNA: TGTGCCAGTAGTATAGGGGACAGGGTTGGTACCGGGGAGCTGTTTTTT. It translates to CASSIGDRVGTGELFF.

The chain recombines TRBV10-3 with TRBJ2-1; tentative D call: TRBD2 (7 bases). The germline gives CDR1 ENHRY, CDR2 SYGVKD. The CDR3 is 13 residues long. The V and J ends lost 1 base and 9 bases respectively, with 10 bases between them. CDR3 loop: CAISEYREGEQFF. The CDR3 bases are TGTGCCATCAGTGAGTACAGGGAGGGTGAGCAGTTCTTC.

Of note for this clone: Other DNA sequences in the same sample also yield this CDR3. In nucleotides, the CDR3 is TGCGCCAGCAGCTCCCAGGGCTACGAGCAGTACTTC. It translates to CASSSQGYEQYF. The rearrangement uses TRBV5-1 and TRBJ2-7, with D maybe TRBD1 (5 bases). Looked up from germline, CDR1 is SGHRS and CDR2 is YFSETQ. The CDR3 runs 12 residues. V gave up 3 bases and J gave up 3 bases, with 7 bases separating them.

This chain links TRBV19 with TRBJ2-4, with 9 bases aligning to TRBD1. Germline CDR1 LNHDA, CDR2 SQIVND (reference sequence). This CDR3 comprises 15 residues. V shed 5 bases, J shed 6 bases, and the junction held 8 bases outside the gene matches. Written as DNA, the CDR3 is TGTGCCAGTAGTGTGGCCGGGACAGGGATAAACATTCAGTACTTC. Protein product: CASSVAGTGINIQYF.

This clone was counted at least ten times. V gene TRBV9 combines with J gene TRBJ1-2; 8 nucleotides agree with TRBD1. The CDR3 runs 15 residues. V trimming: 0 bases; J trimming: 2 bases; junction bases outside the gene matches: 3. Germline values: CDR1 SGDLS, CDR2 YYNGEE. The CDR3 reads CASSVGGDRNYGYTF. CDR3 sequence (DNA): TGTGCCAGCAGCGTAGGTGGGGACAGGAACTATGGCTACACCTTC.

The chain combines TRBV5-4 with TRBJ2-2; TRBD2 might be the D (6 bases). Trimming removed 2 bases at V and 3 bases at J, with 8 bases between. The CDR3 consists of 14 residues. The germline CDR1 and CDR2 sequences are SGHNT and YYREEE (reference sequence). In DNA, the CDR3 is TGTGCCAGCAGCTTTGGAGGGGACACCGGGGAGCTGTTTTTT. This encodes CASSFGGDTGELFF.

V is TRBV27 and J is TRBJ2-1; 9 bases align to TRBD2. Trimming took 6 bases from V and 8 from J; bases not matched to a gene: 20. This CDR3 comprises 18 residues. Germline CDR1 and CDR2: MNHEY and SMNVEV (reference sequence). Here the CDR3 reads CASRRTAPGLASSDEQFF. The CDR3 DNA is TGTGCCAGCAGACGAACCGCTCCGGGACTAGCATCGTCCGATGAGCAGTTCTTC.

V gene TRBV5-6 combines with J gene TRBJ1-6, with D maybe TRBD1 (5 bases). Germline CDR1 is SGHDT and CDR2 is YYEEEE. The CDR3 contains 14 residues. Trimming removed 2 bases at V and 7 bases at J, with 10 bases between. The CDR3 protein is CASSFRVVNSPLHF. The CDR3 coding sequence is TGTGCCAGCAGCTTCAGGGTAGTGAATTCACCCCTCCACTTT.

This chain uses TRBV27 with TRBJ1-1, with a tentative D call TRBD1 (5 bases). This CDR3 has 15 residues. Germline CDR1 reads MNHEY; CDR2 reads SMNVEV (reference sequence). Trimming left V 0 bases short and J 4 bases short, with 12 bases between. CDR3 sequence reads: CASSLSRGVSTEAFF. The CDR3 DNA follows: TGTGCCAGCAGTTTATCTCGGGGGGTGAGCACTGAAGCTTTCTTT.

The chain recombines TRBV5-4 with TRBJ1-2; D not resolved. The CDR3 loop spans 16 amino acids. Trimming removed 2 bases at V and 0 bases at J, with 14 bases between. Germline-derived CDR1 and CDR2 are SGHNT and YYREEE (reference sequence). The DNA for the CDR3 is TGTGCCAGCAGCTTCCCCCCCCGGAGTTCTAACTATGGCTACACCTTC. Translated, it gives CASSFPPRSSNYGYTF.

This chain joins TRBV7-3 and TRBJ2-3; 8 nucleotides line up with TRBD2. Trimming took 3 bases from V and 0 from J; bases not matched to a gene: 5. CDR3 length: 16 residues. Germline CDR1 reads SGHTA; CDR2 reads FQGTGA. The CDR3 protein is CASSFSGGVSTDTQYF. Written as DNA, the CDR3 is TGTGCCAGCAGCTTTTCCGGGGGGGTTAGCACAGATACGCAGTATTTT.

This clone was found a few times. This chain links TRBV5-1 with TRBJ2-2; the D is unclear. The CDR3 length is 12 residues. In germline, CDR1 is SGHRS, CDR2 YFSETQ. Trimming cost V 4 bases and J 7 bases, with 8 bases left between them. DNA of the CDR3: TGCGCCAGCAGCCCCGACTTCGGGGAGCTGTTTTTT. Translated, it gives CASSPDFGELFF.

The rearrangement links TRBV5-1 to TRBJ2-7; D unclear. V dropped 1 base and J dropped 6 bases, with 14 bases sitting between them. The CDR3 runs 14 residues. Germline assignment: CDR1 SGHRS and CDR2 YFSETQ. The CDR3 reads CASSLSGRRSEQYF. CDR3 nucleotides: TGCGCCAGCAGCTTGTCGGGTCGACGGAGCGAGCAGTACTTC.

The chain recombines TRBV6-6 with TRBJ2-1; TRBD1 aligns across 7 bases. Germline V lookup: CDR1 MNHNY, CDR2 SVGAGI (reference sequence). The CDR3 runs to 12 residues. V lost 5 bases and J lost 6; bases outside the gene matches: 1. CDR3 sequence: CASSRDSNEQFF. CDR3 coding DNA: TGTGCCAGCAGTCGGGACAGCAATGAGCAGTTCTTC.

V usage is TRBV2 and J usage is TRBJ1-2; 7 bases line up with TRBD1. The junction had 7 bases not matched to a gene; V was cut back by 5 bases and J by 4 bases. Germline values: CDR1 SNHLY, CDR2 FYNNEI. This CDR3 contains 14 residues. CDR3 DNA: TGTGCCAGCAGTCCCCCCGGGACAGTCTATGGCTACACCTTC. Its translation: CASSPPGTVYGYTF.

This clone appeared once. V gene TRBV6-2 or TRBV6-3 combines with J gene TRBJ2-2; TRBD1 aligns across 7 bases. V was pared by 4 bases and J by 4 bases, with 12 bases of the junction left unmatched. Germline V gene data show CDR1 as MNHEY and CDR2 as SVGEGT. This CDR3 is built from 17 residues. For the CDR3, the DNA is TGTGCCAGCAGTTTGGTCACAGGGGCGATCATCACCGGGGAGCTGTTTTTT. Its translation is CASSLVTGAIITGELFF.

The chain joins TRBV28 to TRBJ2-7, with 13 bases fitting TRBD2. CDR1 and CDR2 from the germline V gene are MDHEN and SYDVKM. V gave up 8 bases and J gave up 4 bases; unmatched junction bases: 14. CDR3 length: 17 residues. The CDR3 is CASWDGTSGVGVYEQYF. CDR3 DNA sequence: TGTGCCAGCTGGGACGGGACTAGCGGGGTGGGAGTGTACGAGCAGTACTTC.

The chain recombines TRBV12-5 with TRBJ1-1, with a weak D call TRBD1 (5 bases). Trimming cost V 4 bases and J 3 bases, with 24 bases left between them. CDR1 and CDR2 (germline): LGHNT, FRNRAP. The CDR3 spans 18 residues. The CDR3 protein is CASGSGRSRGYLDTEAFF. The CDR3 DNA is TGTGCTAGTGGTTCCGGGAGGTCGCGGGGCTACCTGGACACTGAAGCTTTCTTT.

J is TRBJ1-4 and V is TRBV20-1, with D tentatively TRBD1 (5 bases). With 3 bases removed from V and 8 bases from J, the gap between germline ends came to 16 bases. Per the germline V gene, CDR1 is DFQATT and CDR2 is SNEGSKA (reference sequence). The CDR3 consists of 14 residues. CDR3 coding DNA: TGCAGTGCTAGTATGGGGCAGCTAGGAGAAAAACTGTTTTTT. It specifies CSASMGQLGEKLFF.

This clone has just one count. The rearrangement links TRBV4-2 to TRBJ2-3; 8 nucleotides match TRBD2. This CDR3 region has 15 residues. Per the germline V gene, CDR1 is LGHNA and CDR2 is YNFKEQ. V was clipped by 4 bases and J by 3 bases; unmatched bases: 6. The CDR3 reads CASSLNSGETDTQYF. Written as DNA, the CDR3 is TGTGCCAGCAGCCTCAATAGCGGGGAGACAGATACGCAGTATTTT.

This rearrangement joins TRBV19 to TRBJ2-2; tentative D call: TRBD2 (6 bases). CDR3 size: 15 residues. Trimming stripped 3 bases from V and 5 bases from J, with 13 bases between. Germline CDR1 reads LNHDA; CDR2 reads SQIVND (reference sequence). The CDR3 DNA sequence: TGTGCCAGTAGTATTGGGACTTCCCGAACCGGGGAGCTGTTTTTT. Its protein product is CASSIGTSRTGELFF.

The V call is TRBV6-5, the J call TRBJ2-3, with a weak D call TRBD2 (6 bases). CDR1 is MNHEY, CDR2 SVGAGI, per germline. This CDR3 is built from 14 residues. Trimming took 5 bases from V and 3 from J, leaving 12 bases between them. The CDR3 reads CASSKSSGTDTQYF. CDR3 coding DNA: TGTGCCAGCAGTAAGTCAAGCGGGACAGATACGCAGTATTTT.

Remarks on this clone: In the same sample, other DNA sequences code for this CDR3. The chain is built from TRBV28 and TRBJ1-2; D gene uncertain. The germline V gene has CDR1 MDHEN and CDR2 SYDVKM. The ends were cut back, 2 bases at V and 2 bases at J, with 6 bases in the middle. The CDR3 contains 13 residues. The CDR3 reads CASSLRRNYGYTF. CDR3 nucleotide sequence: TGTGCCAGCAGTTTAAGGAGGAACTATGGCTACACCTTC.

V gene TRBV10-3 combines with J gene TRBJ1-2; 7 bases fit TRBD1. Per the germline V gene, CDR1 is ENHRY and CDR2 is SYGVKD. This CDR3 is built from 15 residues. J gave up 1 base and V 3 bases, and 5 bases lay outside the gene matches. The CDR3 loop is CAISDTGQINYGYTF. CDR3 DNA sequence: TGTGCCATCAGTGATACGGGACAGATTAACTATGGCTACACCTTC.

The chain joins TRBV18 to TRBJ2-5; 8 bases map to TRBD1. The germline V gene has CDR1 KGHSH and CDR2 LQKENI. The CDR3 runs 15 residues. The V and J ends lost 3 bases and 3 bases, in that order; junction bases with no gene match: 6. The CDR3 DNA is TGTGCCAGCTCACCTGGCCTGACAGGGGAAGAGACCCAGTACTTC. It codes for CASSPGLTGEETQYF.

This clone occurred once. The gene calls are TRBV6-1 and TRBJ1-5, with 7 bases identical to TRBD1. Germline CDR1 MNHNS, CDR2 SASEGT. V lost 0 bases to trimming and J lost 1 base; unmatched junction nucleotides: 18. CDR3 length: 21 amino acids. The CDR3 nucleotides read TGTGCCAGCAGTGAAGCTAGAGACAGGGTGGGATTGGAAATAAGCAATCAGCCCCAGCATTTT. This encodes CASSEARDRVGLEISNQPQHF.